Shown below are 28 T cell receptor beta chains from a single sample sequenced in a study of blood T cells in healthy people across ages. Primers used in a second PCR of roughly 6 to 11 cycles were a sample-barcoded 5' primer and a J-beta primer mix. TCRdb fed the 5' RACE reads into MiXCR, producing one record per CDR3 protein. The sample comprises 1.6 million or so distinct CDR3 sequences, 30% to 35% of which are singletons, and approximately 11% rests with the top ten. Sequencing was carried out using blood. All receptors come from a woman aged 30 to 39 in good health.

The genes are TRBV5-1 and TRBJ2-5, with TRBD1 matching 11 bases. The end of the DNA fits TRBJ2-7 better, so the J call may be wrong. From germline, CDR1 is SGHRS and CDR2 YFSETQ. This CDR3 has 15 amino acids. The DNA for the CDR3 is TGCGCCAGCAGCTCGGGGACAGGGGGTCTGGTCGAGCAGTACTTC. Protein: CASSSGTGGLVEQYF.

This clonotype has more than one count but fewer than ten. One end of the junction varies from germline; a read error may be responsible. The CDR3 here is CASTLGNSPLHF. CDR3 DNA: TGTGCCAGCACTTTAGGGAATTCACCCCTCCACTTT. The rearrangement joins TRBV12-3 or TRBV12-4 to TRBJ1-6, with D uncertain. The CDR3 spans 12 residues.

The CDR3 is CASSSGLAGGRDNEQFF. CDR3 nucleotide sequence: TGTGCCAGCAGTTCTGGACTAGCGGGAGGCCGGGACAATGAGCAGTTCTTC. The genes are TRBV28 and TRBJ2-1; 14 bases match TRBD2. Germline trimming cut 4 bases from V and 5 bases from J; bases unmatched to any gene: 7. The CDR3 length is 17 residues. Germline V gives CDR1 MDHEN, CDR2 SYDVKM.

This clonotype was observed a few times. The chain has TRBV20-1 and TRBJ2-7; 9 nucleotides line up with TRBD1. Trimming removed 5 bases from V and 3 bases from J; junction bases left unmatched: 8. The CDR3 has 14 amino acids. Germline V gene lookup returns CDR1 DFQATT and CDR2 SNEGSKA (reference sequence). CDR3 nucleotides: TGCAGTGCTCATAGCAGGACAGGGGACTACGAGCAGTACTTC. It encodes CSAHSRTGDYEQYF.

The gene calls are TRBV7-9 and TRBJ2-5; perhaps D is TRBD1 or TRBD2 (5 bases each). V lost 8 bases to trimming and J lost 5 bases, with 18 bases between them. CDR3 length: 14 amino acids. Germline V gene lookup returns CDR1 SEHNR and CDR2 FQNEAQ (reference sequence). CDR3 in DNA: TGTGCCAGCGGACCGCGGAGATGGGGGGAGACCCAGTACTTC. Translated, it gives CASGPRRWGETQYF. Full variable domain (missing parts from reference TRBV7-9 and TRBJ2-5): DTGVSQNPRHKITKRGQNVTFRCDPISEHNRLYWYRQTLGQGPEFLTYFQNEAQLEKSRLLSDRFSAERPKGSFSTLEIQRTEQGDSAMYLCASGPRRWGETQYFGPGTRLLVL.

The genes are TRBV3-1 and TRBJ2-1, with D perhaps TRBD1 or TRBD2 (5 bases each). Germline loops: CDR1 LGHDT, CDR2 YNNKEL (reference sequence). The CDR3 runs to 17 residues. V lost 0 bases and J 0 bases, leaving 12 bases between the germline ends. Here the CDR3 reads CASSQDHWGSSYNEQFF. In DNA form, the CDR3 reads TGTGCCAGCAGCCAAGATCATTGGGGGAGCTCCTACAATGAGCAGTTCTTC.

The chain carries TRBV2 and TRBJ1-5, with D uncertain. The CDR3 has 13 amino acids. Trimming removed 9 bases at V and 7 bases at J, with 16 bases between. Germline V gene lookup returns CDR1 SNHLY and CDR2 FYNNEI. The DNA of the CDR3 is TGTGCCAGTCTGGACCTAACTGGCCAGCCCCAGCATTTT. Translated: CASLDLTGQPQHF.

The sample holds many counts of this clonotype. The chain is built from TRBV12-3 or TRBV12-4 and TRBJ2-7, with D unclear. This CDR3 region has 12 residues. Trimming took 5 bases from V and 5 from J, leaving 10 bases between them. CDR3 sequence: CASSQWSNEQYF. Here the CDR3 DNA reads TGTGCCAGCAGTCAGTGGAGTAACGAGCAGTACTTC.

The CDR3 loop is CASQGTDCYGYTF. The DNA for the CDR3 is TGTGCCAGCCAAGGGACGGACTGCTATGGCTACACCTTC. The gene calls are TRBV12-3 or TRBV12-4 and TRBJ1-2; perhaps TRBD1 as D (5 bases). This CDR3 is 13 amino acids long. V was pared by 8 bases and J by 4 bases, with 14 bases between.

The chain couples TRBV7-6 to TRBJ2-3, with 9 bases identical to TRBD2. The germline CDR1 and CDR2 sequences are SGHVS and FNYEAQ. The length of the CDR3 is 16 residues. V shed 6 bases, J shed 6 bases, and the junction held 13 bases outside the gene matches. CDR3 nucleotides: TGTGCCAGCAGTCCCTCTGGCGGGAGGGCCTCGGATACGCAGTATTTT. Its protein product is CASSPSGGRASDTQYF.

This clonotype was recorded a few times. CDR3 residues: CASSLGTSESTDTQYF. The DNA of the CDR3 is TGCGCCAGCAGCCTTGGGACTAGCGAAAGCACAGATACGCAGTATTTT. V is TRBV5-1 and J is TRBJ2-3, with 10 bases identical to TRBD2. The CDR3 totals 16 residues. From germline, CDR1 is SGHRS and CDR2 YFSETQ. After removal of 4 bases from V and 0 bases from J, the junction contained 5 bases not matched to a gene.

The chain uses TRBV9 and TRBJ1-2; D not certain. The CDR3 length is 14 residues. The germline V gene encodes CDR1 SGDLS and CDR2 YYNGEE. V shed 3 bases and J shed 0 bases, with 9 bases lying between them. In DNA, the CDR3 is TGTGCCAGCAGCGGAGAAGCAGCTAACTATGGCTACACCTTC. It yields the protein CASSGEAANYGYTF.

Turning to this clonotype: Germline and junction disagree at one end, which may indicate a read error. This chain links TRBV27 with TRBJ2-3; 9 nucleotides match TRBD2. This CDR3 has 16 residues. Germline CDR1 and CDR2: MNHEY and SMNVEV (reference sequence). Here the CDR3 reads CASSSGAGGTRSTQYF. The DNA for the CDR3 is TGTGCCAGTAGTTCTGGAGCGGGGGGTACGAGGAGTACGCAGTATTTT.

This chain links TRBV24-1 with TRBJ1-2; D is ambiguous. The CDR3 contains 15 residues. The V end lost 4 bases, the J end lost 2 bases, and 13 bases lay between the germline ends. Germline-derived CDR1 and CDR2 are KGHDR and SFDVKD. CDR3 in amino acids: CATSDPAAENYGYTF. CDR3 nucleotides: TGTGCCACCAGTGACCCTGCGGCAGAGAACTATGGCTACACCTTC.

This clonotype was picked up a small number of times. The gene calls are TRBV6-5 and TRBJ2-7; maybe TRBD2 (6 bases). Germline-derived CDR1 and CDR2 are MNHEY and SVGAGI. V was cut by 8 bases and J by 3 bases, with 20 bases left in between. The CDR3 loop spans 15 amino acids. The CDR3 DNA reads as TGTGCCAGCCAACGGGGAACCAGGCGGGGCTACGAGCAGTACTTC. It encodes CASQRGTRRGYEQYF.

The chain is built from TRBV6-1 and TRBJ2-5; D is unclear. The CDR3 spans 14 residues. The V end was cut by 2 bases, the J end by 3 bases, with 10 bases between. CDR1 is MNHNS, CDR2 SASEGT, per germline. The CDR3 DNA is TGTGCCAGCAGTGAAACGATCGGAAAAGAGACCCAGTACTTC. It is translated as CASSETIGKETQYF.

This clonotype was seen ten or more times. The chain carries TRBV29-1 and TRBJ2-7; 7 bases line up with TRBD1. The CDR3 runs 13 residues. The germline CDR1 and CDR2 sequences are SQVTM and ANQGSEA. The V and J ends lost 5 bases and 2 bases, in that order; junction bases with no gene match: 6. CDR3 loop: CSVLLTGAYEQYF. Written as DNA, the CDR3 is TGCAGCGTTTTACTAACAGGGGCCTACGAGCAGTACTTC.

The J gene is TRBJ2-2, the V gene TRBV5-1; 13 nucleotides match TRBD2. Germline V gene data show CDR1 as SGHRS and CDR2 as YFSETQ. V lost 7 bases and J lost 6; bases outside the gene matches: 6. CDR3 length equals 15 residues. The CDR3 here is CASGRLAGGSGELFF. The CDR3 nucleotides are TGCGCCAGCGGACGACTAGCGGGAGGTTCCGGGGAGCTGTTTTTT.

This sequence joins TRBV19 and TRBJ2-7; D uncertain. Germline V CDR1 and CDR2: LNHDA, SQIVND (reference sequence). The CDR3 contains 14 residues. V lost 6 bases to trimming and J lost 0 bases, with 12 bases between them. The CDR3 DNA is TGTGCCAGTAGAGCCGCCTTCAGCTCCTACGAGCAGTACTTC. As protein: CASRAAFSSYEQYF.

This clonotype was counted between two and nine times. This chain joins TRBV2 and TRBJ2-1; TRBD1 aligns across 8 bases. Trimming at V came to 4 bases and at J to 4 bases, leaving 3 bases not matched to a gene. The CDR3 spans 14 residues. Germline V CDR1 and CDR2: SNHLY, FYNNEI. For the CDR3, the DNA is TGTGCCAGCAGTGCAAGACAGGGGTACAATGAGCAGTTCTTC. Translation: CASSARQGYNEQFF.

The V gene is TRBV2, the J gene TRBJ2-3; D remains ambiguous. Germline assignment: CDR1 SNHLY and CDR2 FYNNEI. This CDR3 comprises 12 residues. The V end lost 1 base, the J end lost 5 bases, and 4 bases lay between the germline ends. This CDR3 is CASSEGEDTQYF. CDR3 DNA: TGTGCCAGCAGTGAAGGTGAAGATACGCAGTATTTT.

This chain's CDR3 is CASSLSTGFGTSGGYEQYF. CDR3 in DNA: TGTGCCAGCAGCTTAAGCACGGGCTTCGGGACTAGCGGGGGGTACGAGCAGTACTTC. The J gene is TRBJ2-7, the V gene TRBV11-2; 15 bases map to TRBD2. The CDR3 has 19 residues. The germline V gene has CDR1 SGHAT and CDR2 FQNNGV. V was pared by 2 bases and J by 4 bases, with 12 bases of the junction left unmatched.

The V and J genes are TRBV20-1 and TRBJ1-2; 7 positions match TRBD1. CDR3 length: 14 amino acids. CDR1 is DFQATT, CDR2 SNEGSKA, per germline (reference sequence). V gave up 2 bases and J gave up 0 bases; unmatched junction bases: 3. In nucleotides, the CDR3 is TGCAGTGCTAGACACAGGGGCACTAACTATGGCTACACCTTC. It encodes CSARHRGTNYGYTF.

As to this clonotype: Germline and junction disagree at one end, which may indicate a read error. The rearrangement joins TRBV5-4 to TRBJ2-7; weak D call: TRBD2 (5 bases). The length of the CDR3 is 15 residues. Germline V gene data show CDR1 as SGHNT and CDR2 as YYREEE (reference sequence). In nucleotides, the CDR3 is TGTGCCGGCAGCCCCCGGACGGAGGCTTACTACGAGCAGTACTTC. It translates to CAGSPRTEAYYEQYF.

This clonotype appeared once. J is TRBJ1-1 and V is TRBV30, with 7 bases matching TRBD1. V lost 1 base to trimming and J lost 3 bases; unmatched junction nucleotides: 5. Germline V lookup: CDR1 GTSNPN, CDR2 SVGIG (reference sequence). CDR3 length equals 14 residues. This CDR3 reads CAWSDPDRHTEAFF. CDR3 coding DNA: TGTGCCTGGAGTGACCCGGACAGGCACACTGAAGCTTTCTTT.

This clonotype was seen only a few times. The chain couples TRBV24-1 to TRBJ2-3, with 9 positions matching TRBD2. V lost 6 bases and J lost 2; bases outside the gene matches: 2. Germline CDR1 is KGHDR and CDR2 is SFDVKD. The CDR3 runs to 14 residues. Here the CDR3 DNA reads TGTGCCACCAGTAGCGGGGGGTACACAGATACGCAGTATTTT. It codes for CATSSGGYTDTQYF.

About this clonotype itself: A much larger clonotype is one base distant, so this may be a read error. The chain has TRBV7-2 and TRBJ2-5; D call uncertain. V lost 0 bases and J 11 bases, leaving 16 bases between the germline ends. CDR1 is SGHTA and CDR2 is FQGNSA in the germline V gene. The CDR3 contains 14 residues. The CDR3 nucleotides read TGTGCCAGCAGCTTAGCGGGCGTCACTGCGGAGCAGTACTTC. As protein: CASSLAGVTAEQYF.

This clonotype has more than one count but fewer than ten. The chain has TRBV7-2 and TRBJ2-1, with a weak D call TRBD2 (6 bases). V was pared by 5 bases and J by 1 base, with 15 bases between. From germline, CDR1 is SGHTA and CDR2 FQGNSA. This CDR3 contains 16 residues. CDR3 sequence (DNA): TGTGCCAGCAGCCCCCCTGGCGGGGCGTCCTACAATGAGCAGTTCTTC. Translation gives CASSPPGGASYNEQFF. Complete variable domain (other parts from reference TRBV7-2 and TRBJ2-1): GAGVSQSPSNKVTEKGKDVELRCDPISGHTALYWYRQSLGQGLEFLIYFQGNSAPDKSGLPSDRFSAERTGGSVSTLTIQRTQQEDSAVYLCASSPPGGASYNEQFFGPGTRLTVL.